This record looks at one T cell receptor beta chain sequence and its context. The source of the sample is a study of shared T cell receptors in the human thymus. There are 13 residues in the CDR3. V shed 6 bases and J shed 1 base, with 10 bases lying between them. Germline lookup yields CDR1 LGHNA and CDR2 YNFKEQ. Assay: immunoSEQ multiplex PCR; the TCRdb copy retains only in-frame clones and omits some. The table lists around 65,000 clones, about 95% of them singletons. The receptor comes from a human donor. The rearrangement links TRBV4-2 to TRBJ2-7; a weak D match, TRBD2 (6 bases). Material: thymocytes. CDR3 amino acids: CASSQSGSYEQYF. CDR3 bases: TGTGCCAGCAGTCAAAGCGGGTCCTACGAGCAGTACTTC.